A selection of T cell receptor beta chains follows, all from one sample in a study of T cell responses to AZD1222 COVID-19 vaccine. Here immunoSEQ multiplex PCR was the method, and the copy in TCRdb shows in-frame clones only, minus some. The sample shows 150,000 to 200,000 clones, roughly 92% of them seen only once. Sequencing used peripheral blood, obtained on day 0 of AZD1222 vaccination. The receptor source for this set is an adult in good health. Each CDR3 is given with its conserved first and last residue.

TRBV2,TRBJ1-3,CASRRTRPSGNTIYF
TRBV20-1,TRBJ2-1,CSVVGNEQFF
TRBV5-1,TRBJ2-3,CASSAPGTVPDTQYF
TRBV11-3,TRBJ2-1,CASSLGGTNEQFF
TRBV19,TRBJ1-3,CASHSAGLNPSGNTIYF
TRBV7-2,TRBJ1-2,CASSLGTGAYGYTF
TRBV20-1,TRBJ1-1,CSAPDYREAFF
TRBV29-1,TRBJ1-1,CSVLQDGNTEAFF
TRBV14,TRBJ2-7,CASSRRLAGLYYEQYF
TRBV5-4,TRBJ1-2,CASSPGFGGSYGYTF
TRBV3-1/TRBV3-2,TRBJ1-1,CASSQVPNTEAFF
TRBV3-1/TRBV3-2,TRBJ1-5,CASSQEFRGRGQPQHF
TRBV19,TRBJ1-6,CASSQGGNSPLHF
TRBV7-9,TRBJ2-3,CASSPSEGPTQYF
TRBV28,TRBJ1-2,CASSQGLKGYTF
TRBV6-2/TRBV6-3,TRBJ1-4,CASSYGQMEKLFF
TRBV6-4,TRBJ2-1,CASSQIKGEGEQFF
TRBV7-9,TRBJ1-4,CASSLGGLKSEKLFF
TRBV9,TRBJ2-7,CASSSASGLTYEQYF
TRBV19,TRBJ2-1,CASSIAGGLSSEQFF
TRBV30,TRBJ2-3,CAWSVGTSGVSTDTQYF
TRBV6-6,TRBJ2-7,CASSQGIRYEQYF
TRBV18,TRBJ1-2,CASSPGTLGFNYGYTF
TRBV9,TRBJ2-2,CASSVDAGGGTGELFF
TRBV29-1,TRBJ1-3,CSVDYRDEPGNTIYF
TRBV20-1,TRBJ1-1,CSAAQGEEAFF
TRBV2,TRBJ2-5,CASSVQLAGGQETQYF
TRBV30,TRBJ1-1,CAWSAPGVRLGTEAFF
TRBV6-2/TRBV6-3,TRBJ1-6,CASSYSSNSPLHF
TRBV6-5,TRBJ1-4,CASSPWSVESEKLFF
TRBV4-3,TRBJ1-2,CASSQRTGTNYGYTF
TRBV5-1,TRBJ1-1,CASSLLTGGGNTEAFF
TRBV27,TRBJ2-1,CASSLATSPTYNNEQFF
TRBV5-4,TRBJ1-2,CASSLGKTVKNNYGYTF
TRBV7-8,TRBJ1-5,CASSLTETSNQPQHF
TRBV18,TRBJ2-7,CASSRQGAEWEQYF
TRBV2,TRBJ2-5,CASSEIGGRIQETQYF
TRBV27,TRBJ1-2,CASSPRPTLLNISGYTF
TRBV28,TRBJ2-7,CASSLSASGTGSYEQYF
TRBV19,TRBJ1-6,CASSRQGTGNSPLHF
TRBV30,TRBJ1-3,CAWSREGLEGHIYF
TRBV29-1,TRBJ1-3,CSVLDGPTGNTIYF
TRBV5-5,TRBJ1-6,CASSLVQGADSPLHF
TRBV27,TRBJ2-2,CASRERLDNTGELFF
TRBV12-5,TRBJ2-3,CASGLAGADTQYF
TRBV20-1,TRBJ2-1,CSARVNEQFF
TRBV4-1,TRBJ1-4,CASSQQVTTNEKLFF
TRBV29-1,TRBJ1-1,CSVGLPNTEAFF
TRBV7-9,TRBJ2-7,CASSLVGRGAGGEQYF
TRBV27,TRBJ1-1,CASSLGGLNTEAFF
TRBV6-2/TRBV6-3,TRBJ2-6,CASSYEGSGSASGANVLTF
TRBV24-1,TRBJ2-3,CATSDKELTDTQYF
TRBV27,TRBJ1-5,CASRSASPISPQHF
TRBV20-1,TRBJ2-1,CSARGVREQFF
TRBV5-1,TRBJ1-6,CASSTGQGGSPLHF
TRBV13,TRBJ2-7,CASSLRLESYEQYF
TRBV30,TRBJ1-6,CAWSVLRDERDSPLHF
TRBV10-3,TRBJ2-4,CAISELLAGAAAKNIQYF
TRBV27,TRBJ2-7,CASSSSREIEQYF